The clone carrying this TCR beta chain was detected once. Sequenced by immunoSEQ multiplex PCR; TCRdb stores in-frame clones only, minus some. This sample has 150,000 to 200,000 clones; around 70% occur once, and the top ten carry around an eighth. The junction had 8 bases not matched to a gene; V was cut back by 3 bases and J by 3 bases. This CDR3 is 16 amino acids long. Germline V gene sequence: CDR1 MDHEN, CDR2 SYDVKM. The data are from a study of cytotoxic CD8 clonotypes in ibrutinib-treated CLL. Study-level information: The group held 10 to 11 relapsed/refractory and roughly 14 treatment-naive patients, with around 18 IGHV unmutated.

The clonotype originates from a human donor with chronic lymphocytic leukemia. This chain links TRBV28 with TRBJ2-7; 10 positions match TRBD2. Sample: PBMCs, taken after 24 months of ibrutinib treatment. CDR3 bases: TGTGCCAGCAGTTTTAACCTAGCGGGAGTAGACTACGAGCAGTACTTC. Its protein is CASSFNLAGVDYEQYF.